The TCR beta chain described here comes from a study of beta chain features in type 1 diabetes. General observations from the study: The study left unresolved whether HLA type influences TCRB rearrangement.

A sort by CD45RO/CCR7/CD25/CD127/CD95/CD27 yielded CD4+ naive, central memory, regulatory and stem cell-like memory cells. cDNA synthesis used the whole RNA isolate, giving expressed TCRB sequences. The data were produced by immunoSEQ multiplex PCR, yet TCRdb's version contains in-frame clones alone and is incomplete. The table lists some 360,000 clones, 20% of them singletons. The CDR3 is 17 amino acids. In germline, CDR1 is LGHNA, CDR2 YSLEER. V was clipped by 1 base and J by 0 bases, with 13 bases between them. A word on this clone: Its specificity is not known.

The genes are TRBV4-3 and TRBJ1-3; D is uncertain. The TCR was taken from a woman between 18 and 29 years old in good health. Sequenced: naive CD4+ T cells from blood. The DNA for the CDR3 is TGCGCCAGCAGCCAAGGGAGGAGGCCAACCTCTGGAAACACCATATATTTT. Protein: CASSQGRRPTSGNTIYF.